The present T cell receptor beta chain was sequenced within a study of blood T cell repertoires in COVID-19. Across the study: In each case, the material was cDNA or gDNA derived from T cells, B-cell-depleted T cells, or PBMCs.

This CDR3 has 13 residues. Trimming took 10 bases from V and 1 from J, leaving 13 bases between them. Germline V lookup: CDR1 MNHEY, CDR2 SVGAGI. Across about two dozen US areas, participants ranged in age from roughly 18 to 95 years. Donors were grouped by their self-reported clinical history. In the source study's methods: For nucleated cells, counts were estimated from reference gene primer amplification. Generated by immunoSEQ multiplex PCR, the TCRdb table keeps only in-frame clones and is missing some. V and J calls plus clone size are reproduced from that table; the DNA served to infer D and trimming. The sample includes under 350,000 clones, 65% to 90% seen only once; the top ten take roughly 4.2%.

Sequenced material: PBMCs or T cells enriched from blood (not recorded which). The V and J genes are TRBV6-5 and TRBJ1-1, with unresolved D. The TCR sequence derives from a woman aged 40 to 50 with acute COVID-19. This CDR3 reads CATRRGKNTEAFF. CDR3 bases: TGTGCCACCAGACGGGGAAAGAACACTGAAGCTTTCTTT.